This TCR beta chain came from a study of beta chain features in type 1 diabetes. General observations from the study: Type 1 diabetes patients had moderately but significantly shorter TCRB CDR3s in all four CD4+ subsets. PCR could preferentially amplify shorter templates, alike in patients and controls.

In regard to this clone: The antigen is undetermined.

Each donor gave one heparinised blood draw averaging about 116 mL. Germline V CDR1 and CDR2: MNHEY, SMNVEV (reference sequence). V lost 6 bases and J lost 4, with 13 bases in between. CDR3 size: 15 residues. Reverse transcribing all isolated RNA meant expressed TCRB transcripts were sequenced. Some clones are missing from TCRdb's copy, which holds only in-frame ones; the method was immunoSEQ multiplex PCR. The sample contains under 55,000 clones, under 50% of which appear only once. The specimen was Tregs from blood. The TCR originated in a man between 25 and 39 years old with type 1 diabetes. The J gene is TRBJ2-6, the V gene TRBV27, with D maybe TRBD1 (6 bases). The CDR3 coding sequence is TGTGCCAGCAGCCCAGGGGACCCCGGGGCCAACGTCCTGACTTTC. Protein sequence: CASSPGDPGANVLTF.